A single sample is the source of the 9 T cell receptor beta chains below, sequenced in a study of blood T cell repertoires in COVID-19. Produced via immunoSEQ multiplex PCR; TCRdb's table is partial and in-frame only. The sample holds 45,000 to 65,000 clones, 70% to 90% seen once. Material for sequencing was peripheral blood. These receptors all come from a man aged 80 or over with active COVID-19.

This chain uses TRBV11-1 with TRBJ2-5; 8 bases map to TRBD1. The germline V gene encodes CDR1 SGHAT and CDR2 FQDESV (reference sequence). Trimming cost V 0 bases and J 2 bases; bases outside gene matches: 2. This CDR3 contains 15 residues. CDR3 protein: CASSLAGQGQETQYF. The DNA for the CDR3 is TGTGCCAGCAGCTTAGCAGGACAGGGACAAGAGACCCAGTACTTC.

The sample holds a few counts of this clone. V and J are TRBV30 and TRBJ2-7, with a weak D call TRBD2 (5 bases). The CDR3 runs to 14 residues. Germline V gene lookup returns CDR1 GTSNPN and CDR2 SVGIG (reference sequence). Trimming removed 2 bases at V and 0 bases at J, with 11 bases between. The CDR3 sequence: CAWSLEAYSYEQYF. The CDR3 DNA follows: TGTGCCTGGAGTTTGGAGGCCTACTCCTACGAGCAGTACTTC.

J is TRBJ2-7 and V is TRBV18, with 9 bases fitting TRBD1. V lost 3 bases to trimming and J lost 6 bases; unmatched junction nucleotides: 12. This CDR3 comprises 16 residues. Germline lookup yields CDR1 KGHSH and CDR2 LQKENI. The CDR3 nucleotides read TGTGCCAGCTCACCTCCCATAGGGACAGGGTACGGCGAGCAGTACTTC. It is translated as CASSPPIGTGYGEQYF.

This sequence joins TRBV19 and TRBJ2-1; D gene uncertain. V was cut by 3 bases and J by 15 bases, with 12 bases left in between. The germline V gene encodes CDR1 LNHDA and CDR2 SQIVND (reference sequence). The CDR3 length is 11 residues. In DNA, the CDR3 is TGTGCCAGTAGTATGGGCCTTGTGGGGTTCTTC. Protein product: CASSMGLVGFF.

V and J are TRBV1 and TRBJ2-7; the listed D gene, TRBD1, was not tested against the DNA. TRBV1 is classified as a pseudogene. The CDR3 runs 17 residues. In nucleotides, the CDR3 is TGCACCAGCAGCCCTGGGGGCGCTCCGGTCATCCTTCCCGAGCAGTACTTC. Its protein is CTSSPGGAPVILPEQYF.

This clone was picked up a small number of times. This rearrangement joins TRBV27 to TRBJ2-1; TRBD2 agrees at 14 bases. The CDR3 has 22 residues. The V gene's germline CDR1 is MNHEY and CDR2 SMNVEV (reference sequence). V gave up 5 bases and J gave up 1 base; unmatched junction bases: 19. CDR3 region: CASSPPDLETSGRARSYNEQFF. CDR3 coding DNA: TGTGCCAGCAGTCCCCCGGACCTTGAGACTAGCGGGAGGGCCAGATCCTACAATGAGCAGTTCTTC.

CDR3: CASSVQGGDQPQHF. Here the CDR3 DNA reads TGTGCCAGCAGTGTTCAGGGTGGAGATCAGCCCCAGCATTTT. The rearrangement uses TRBV6-4 and TRBJ1-5, with D possibly TRBD1 on 5 matching bases. The germline gives CDR1 MRHNA, CDR2 SNTAGT. Trimming removed 4 bases at V and 5 bases at J, with 12 bases between. The CDR3 runs to 14 residues.

The rearrangement uses TRBV20-1 and TRBJ2-7, with 11 bases that match TRBD2. V trimming: 3 bases; J trimming: 3 bases; junction bases outside the gene matches: 7. Germline V CDR1 and CDR2: DFQATT, SNEGSKA (reference sequence). The CDR3 runs to 15 residues. The CDR3 protein is CSASSTSGTGYEQYF. CDR3 nucleotide sequence: TGCAGTGCTAGTTCGACTAGCGGGACCGGCTACGAGCAGTACTTC.

Only a few counts were recorded for this clone. This chain links TRBV6-1 with TRBJ2-4; tentatively, D is TRBD2 (5 bases). The CDR3 spans 13 residues. Germline CDR1 reads MNHNS; CDR2 reads SASEGT. V shed 3 bases and J shed 8 bases, with 11 bases lying between them. CDR3 sequence (DNA): TGTGCCAGCAGTGAGCTCCCGAGGGACATTCAGTACTTC. It encodes CASSELPRDIQYF.